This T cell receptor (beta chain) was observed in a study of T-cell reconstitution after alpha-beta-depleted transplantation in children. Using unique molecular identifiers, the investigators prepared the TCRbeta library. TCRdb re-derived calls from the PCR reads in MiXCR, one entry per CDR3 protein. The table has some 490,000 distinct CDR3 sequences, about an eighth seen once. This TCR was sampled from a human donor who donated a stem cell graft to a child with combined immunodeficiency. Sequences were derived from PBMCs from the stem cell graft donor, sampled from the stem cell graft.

The CDR3, as DNA: TGTGCCAGCAGTCCAAATATCCTACGCGGGGTCACAGATACGCAGTATTTT. Translation gives CASSPNILRGVTDTQYF. The chain couples TRBV27 to TRBJ2-3; D may be TRBD2 (6 bases). Germline V lookup: CDR1 MNHEY, CDR2 SMNVEV (reference sequence). This CDR3 has 17 residues. Trimming cost V 5 bases and J 2 bases, with 20 bases left between them.